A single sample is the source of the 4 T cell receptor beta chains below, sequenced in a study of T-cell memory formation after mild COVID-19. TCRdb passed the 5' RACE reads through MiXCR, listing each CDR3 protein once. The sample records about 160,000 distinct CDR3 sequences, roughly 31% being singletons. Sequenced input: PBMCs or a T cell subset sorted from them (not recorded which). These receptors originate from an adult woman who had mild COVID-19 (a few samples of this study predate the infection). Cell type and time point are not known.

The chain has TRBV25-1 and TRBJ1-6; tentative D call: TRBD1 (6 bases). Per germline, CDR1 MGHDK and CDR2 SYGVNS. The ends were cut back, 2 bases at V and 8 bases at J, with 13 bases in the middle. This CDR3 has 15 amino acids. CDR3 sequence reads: CASSEQGSFDSPLHF. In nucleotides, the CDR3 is TGTGCCAGCAGTGAACAGGGGTCCTTCGATTCACCCCTCCACTTT. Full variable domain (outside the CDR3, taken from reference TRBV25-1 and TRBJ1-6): EADIYQTPRYLVIGTGKKITLECSQTMGHDKMYWYQQDPGMELHLIHYSYGVNSTEKGDLSSESTVSRIRTEHFPLTLESARPSHTSQYLCASSEQGSFDSPLHFGNGTRLTVT.

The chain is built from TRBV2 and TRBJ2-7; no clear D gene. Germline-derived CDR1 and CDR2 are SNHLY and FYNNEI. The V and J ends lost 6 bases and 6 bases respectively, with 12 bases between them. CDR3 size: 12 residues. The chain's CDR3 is CASRFNGREQYF. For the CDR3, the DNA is TGTGCCAGCAGGTTTAACGGTCGCGAGCAGTACTTC.

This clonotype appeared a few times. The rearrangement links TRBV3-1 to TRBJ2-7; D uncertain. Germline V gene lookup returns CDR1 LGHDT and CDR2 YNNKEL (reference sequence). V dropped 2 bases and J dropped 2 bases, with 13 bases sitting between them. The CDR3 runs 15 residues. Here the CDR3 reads CASSQSLRFTYEQYF. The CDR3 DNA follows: TGTGCCAGCAGCCAATCGCTTAGATTTACCTACGAGCAGTACTTC.

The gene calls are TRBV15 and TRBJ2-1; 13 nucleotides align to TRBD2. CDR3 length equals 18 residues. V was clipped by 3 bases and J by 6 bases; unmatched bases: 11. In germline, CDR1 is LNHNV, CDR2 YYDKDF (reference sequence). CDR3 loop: CATSSPNSGTSGTNEQFF. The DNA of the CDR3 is TGTGCCACCAGCAGTCCTAATTCCGGGACTAGCGGGACCAATGAGCAGTTCTTC.